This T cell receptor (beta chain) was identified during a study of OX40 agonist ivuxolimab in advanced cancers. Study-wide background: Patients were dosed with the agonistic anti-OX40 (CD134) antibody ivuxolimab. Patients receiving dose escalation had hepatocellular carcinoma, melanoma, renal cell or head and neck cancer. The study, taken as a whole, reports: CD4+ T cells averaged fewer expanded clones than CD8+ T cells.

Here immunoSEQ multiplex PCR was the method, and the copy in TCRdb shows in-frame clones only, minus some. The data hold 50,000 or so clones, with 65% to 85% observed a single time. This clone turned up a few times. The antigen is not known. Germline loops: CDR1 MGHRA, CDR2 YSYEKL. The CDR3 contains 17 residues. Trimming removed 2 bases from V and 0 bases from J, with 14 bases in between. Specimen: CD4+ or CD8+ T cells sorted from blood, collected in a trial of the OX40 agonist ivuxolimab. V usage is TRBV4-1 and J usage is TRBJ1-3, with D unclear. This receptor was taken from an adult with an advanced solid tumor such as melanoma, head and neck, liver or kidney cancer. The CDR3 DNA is TGCGCCAGCAGCCAAAGATTGACTCCGAACTCTGGAAACACCATATATTTT. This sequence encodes CASSQRLTPNSGNTIYF.